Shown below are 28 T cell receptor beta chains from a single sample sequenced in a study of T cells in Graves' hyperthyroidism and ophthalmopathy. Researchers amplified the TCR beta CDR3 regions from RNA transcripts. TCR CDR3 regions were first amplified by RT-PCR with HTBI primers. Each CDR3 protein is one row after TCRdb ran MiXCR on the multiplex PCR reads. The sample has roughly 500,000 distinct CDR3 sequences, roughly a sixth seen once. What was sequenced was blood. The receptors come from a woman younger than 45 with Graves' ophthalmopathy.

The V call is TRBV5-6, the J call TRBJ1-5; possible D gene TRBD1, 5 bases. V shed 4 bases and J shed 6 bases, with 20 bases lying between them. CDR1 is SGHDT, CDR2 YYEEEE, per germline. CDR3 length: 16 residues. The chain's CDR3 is CASSTLRGPATQPQHF. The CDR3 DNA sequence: TGTGCCAGCAGCACTCTAAGGGGCCCCGCCACTCAGCCCCAGCATTTT. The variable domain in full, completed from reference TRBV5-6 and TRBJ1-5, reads DAGVTQSPTHLIKTRGQQVTLRCSPKSGHDTVSWYQQALGQGPQFIFQYYEEEERQRGNFPDRFSGHQFPNYSSELNVNALLLGDSALYLCASSTLRGPATQPQHFGDGTRLSIL.

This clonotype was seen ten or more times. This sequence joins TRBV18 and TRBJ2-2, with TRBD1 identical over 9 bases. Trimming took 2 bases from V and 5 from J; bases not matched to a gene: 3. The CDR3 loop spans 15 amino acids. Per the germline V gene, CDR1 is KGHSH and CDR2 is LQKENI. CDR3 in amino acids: CASSPGTGPTGELFF. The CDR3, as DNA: TGTGCCAGCTCACCAGGGACAGGGCCTACCGGGGAGCTGTTTTTT. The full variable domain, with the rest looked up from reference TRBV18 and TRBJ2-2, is NAGVMQNPRHLVRRRGQEARLRCSPMKGHSHVYWYRQLPEEGLKFMVYLQKENIIDESGMPKERFSAEFPKEGPSILRIQQVVRGDSAAYFCASSPGTGPTGELFFGEGSRLTVL.

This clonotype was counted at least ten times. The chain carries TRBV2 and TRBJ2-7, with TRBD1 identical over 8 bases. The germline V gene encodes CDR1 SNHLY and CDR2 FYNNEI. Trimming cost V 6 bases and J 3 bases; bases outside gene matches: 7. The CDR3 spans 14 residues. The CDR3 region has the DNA TGTGCCAGCAGCACCGGGACAGGCCACTACGAGCAGTACTTC. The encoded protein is CASSTGTGHYEQYF.

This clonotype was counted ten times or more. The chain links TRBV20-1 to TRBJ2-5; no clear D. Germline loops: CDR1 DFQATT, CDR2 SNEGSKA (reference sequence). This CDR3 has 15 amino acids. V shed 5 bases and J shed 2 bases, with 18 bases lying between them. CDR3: CSAVNARRSQETQYF. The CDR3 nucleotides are TGCAGTGCTGTGAATGCCAGGCGGAGTCAAGAGACCCAGTACTTC.

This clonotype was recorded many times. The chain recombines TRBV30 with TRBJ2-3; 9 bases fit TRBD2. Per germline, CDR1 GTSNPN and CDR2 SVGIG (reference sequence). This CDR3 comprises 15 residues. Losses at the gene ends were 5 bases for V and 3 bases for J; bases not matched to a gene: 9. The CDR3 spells CAWGDGGRATDTQYF. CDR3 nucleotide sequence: TGTGCCTGGGGGGACGGCGGGAGGGCAACAGATACGCAGTATTTT. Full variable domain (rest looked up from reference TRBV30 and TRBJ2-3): SQTIHQWPATLVQPVGSPLSLECTVEGTSNPNLYWYRQAAGRGLQLLFYSVGIGQISSEVPQNLSASRPQDRQFILSSKKLLLSDSGFYLCAWGDGGRATDTQYFGPGTRLTVL.

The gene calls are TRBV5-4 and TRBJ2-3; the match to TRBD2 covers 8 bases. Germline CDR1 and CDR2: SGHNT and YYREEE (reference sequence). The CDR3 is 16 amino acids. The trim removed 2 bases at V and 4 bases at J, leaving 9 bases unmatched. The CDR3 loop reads CASSLFEAGAADTQYF. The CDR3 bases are TGTGCCAGCAGCTTATTCGAAGCGGGGGCTGCAGATACGCAGTATTTT.

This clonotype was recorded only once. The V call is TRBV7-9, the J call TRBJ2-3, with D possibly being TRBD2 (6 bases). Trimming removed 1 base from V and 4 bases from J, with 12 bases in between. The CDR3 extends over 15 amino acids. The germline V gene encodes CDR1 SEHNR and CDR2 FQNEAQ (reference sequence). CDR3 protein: CASSLGVTGADTQYF. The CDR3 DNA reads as TGTGCCAGCAGCTTAGGCGTAACGGGGGCAGATACGCAGTATTTT.

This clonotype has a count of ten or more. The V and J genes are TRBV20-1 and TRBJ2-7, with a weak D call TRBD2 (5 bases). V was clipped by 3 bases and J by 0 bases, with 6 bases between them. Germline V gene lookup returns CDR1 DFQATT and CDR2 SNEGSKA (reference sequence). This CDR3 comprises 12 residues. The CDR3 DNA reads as TGCAGTGCTAGTAGCGTCTCCTACGAGCAGTACTTC. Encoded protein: CSASSVSYEQYF.

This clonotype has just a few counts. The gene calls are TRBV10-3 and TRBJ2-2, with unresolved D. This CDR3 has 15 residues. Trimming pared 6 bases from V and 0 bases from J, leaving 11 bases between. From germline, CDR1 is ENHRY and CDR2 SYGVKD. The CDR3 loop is CAISVGNSNTGELFF. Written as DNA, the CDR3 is TGTGCCATCAGCGTGGGAAACTCGAACACCGGGGAGCTGTTTTTT.

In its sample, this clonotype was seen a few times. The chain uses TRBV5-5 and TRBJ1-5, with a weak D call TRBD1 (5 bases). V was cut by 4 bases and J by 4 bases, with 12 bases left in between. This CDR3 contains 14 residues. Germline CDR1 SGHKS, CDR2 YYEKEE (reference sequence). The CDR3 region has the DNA TGTGCCAGCAGCGGGGGAGGGACGAATCAGCCCCAGCATTTT. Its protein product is CASSGGGTNQPQHF.

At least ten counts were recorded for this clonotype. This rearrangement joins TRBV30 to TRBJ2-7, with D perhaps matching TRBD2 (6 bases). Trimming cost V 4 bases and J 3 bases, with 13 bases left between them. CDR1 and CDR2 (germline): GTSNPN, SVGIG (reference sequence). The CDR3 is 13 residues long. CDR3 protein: CAWTWFGGYEQYF. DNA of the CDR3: TGTGCCTGGACCTGGTTCGGGGGCTACGAGCAGTACTTC.

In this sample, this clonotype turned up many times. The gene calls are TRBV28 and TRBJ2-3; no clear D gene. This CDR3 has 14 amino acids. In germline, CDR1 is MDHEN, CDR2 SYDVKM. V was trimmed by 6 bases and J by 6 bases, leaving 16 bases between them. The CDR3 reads CASSRLAAYDTQYF. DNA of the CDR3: TGTGCCAGCAGCCGCCTGGCGGCGTACGATACGCAGTATTTT.

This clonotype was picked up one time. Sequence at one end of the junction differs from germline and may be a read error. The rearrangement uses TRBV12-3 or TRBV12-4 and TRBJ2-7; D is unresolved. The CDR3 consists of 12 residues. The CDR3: CVSSLVPYEQYF. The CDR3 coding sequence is TGTGTCAGCAGTTTGGTCCCCTACGAGCAGTACTTC.

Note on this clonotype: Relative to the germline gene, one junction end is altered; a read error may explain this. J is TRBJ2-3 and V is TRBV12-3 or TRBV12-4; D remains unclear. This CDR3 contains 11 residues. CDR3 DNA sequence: TGTGCCAGCAGATCTACAGATACGCGGTATTTT. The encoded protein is CASRSTDTRYF.

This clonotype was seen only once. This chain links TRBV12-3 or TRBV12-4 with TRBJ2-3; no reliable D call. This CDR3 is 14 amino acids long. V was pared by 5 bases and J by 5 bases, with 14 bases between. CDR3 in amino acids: CASSLGPGEDTQYF. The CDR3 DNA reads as TGTGCCAGCAGTCTTGGGCCTGGGGAAGATACGCAGTATTTT.

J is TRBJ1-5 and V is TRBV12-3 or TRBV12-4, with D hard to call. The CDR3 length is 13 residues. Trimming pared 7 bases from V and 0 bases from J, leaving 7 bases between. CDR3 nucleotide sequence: TGTGCCAGCACCCACAATAGCAATCAGCCCCAGCATTTT. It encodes CASTHNSNQPQHF.

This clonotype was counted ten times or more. The CDR3 here is CSARDSVRTSNTEAFF. CDR3 nucleotides: TGCAGTGCTAGAGATTCCGTACGGACATCGAACACTGAAGCTTTCTTT. The chain uses TRBV20-1 and TRBJ1-1; a weak D match, TRBD1 (5 bases). This CDR3 is built from 16 residues. V was cut by 0 bases and J by 1 base, with 15 bases left in between. In germline, CDR1 is DFQATT, CDR2 SNEGSKA (reference sequence).

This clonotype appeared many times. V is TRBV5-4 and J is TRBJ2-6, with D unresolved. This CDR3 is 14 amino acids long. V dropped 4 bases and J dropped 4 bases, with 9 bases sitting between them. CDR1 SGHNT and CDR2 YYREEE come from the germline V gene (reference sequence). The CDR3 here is CASSPDKGANVLTF. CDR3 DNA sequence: TGTGCCAGCAGCCCCGACAAAGGGGCCAACGTCCTGACTTTC. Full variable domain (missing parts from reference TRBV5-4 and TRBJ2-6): ETGVTQSPTHLIKTRGQQVTLRCSSQSGHNTVSWYQQALGQGPQFIFQYYREEENGRGNFPPRFSGLQFPNYSSELNVNALELDDSALYLCASSPDKGANVLTFGAGSRLTVL.

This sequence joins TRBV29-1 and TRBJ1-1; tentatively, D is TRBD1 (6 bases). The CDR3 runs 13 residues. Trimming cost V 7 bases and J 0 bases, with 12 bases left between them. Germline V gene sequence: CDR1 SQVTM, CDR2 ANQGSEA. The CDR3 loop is CSGGTFLNTEAFF. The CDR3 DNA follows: TGCAGCGGAGGGACATTCTTGAACACTGAAGCTTTCTTT.

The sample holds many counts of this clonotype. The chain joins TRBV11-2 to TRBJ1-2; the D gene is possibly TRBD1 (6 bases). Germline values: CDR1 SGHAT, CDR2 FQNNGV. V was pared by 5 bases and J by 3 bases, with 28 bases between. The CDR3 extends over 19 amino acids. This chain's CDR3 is CASSAELVLLGGLDYGYTF. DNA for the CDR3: TGTGCCAGCAGCGCCGAACTCGTCCTACTAGGGGGTTTAGACTATGGCTACACCTTC.

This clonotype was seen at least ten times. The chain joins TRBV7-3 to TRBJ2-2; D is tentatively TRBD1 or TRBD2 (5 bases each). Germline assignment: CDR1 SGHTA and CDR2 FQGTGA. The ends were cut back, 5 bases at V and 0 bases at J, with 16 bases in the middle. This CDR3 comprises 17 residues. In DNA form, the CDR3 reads TGTGCCAGCAGCACCGGGGACCACCGCCCGAACACCGGGGAGCTGTTTTTT. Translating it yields CASSTGDHRPNTGELFF.

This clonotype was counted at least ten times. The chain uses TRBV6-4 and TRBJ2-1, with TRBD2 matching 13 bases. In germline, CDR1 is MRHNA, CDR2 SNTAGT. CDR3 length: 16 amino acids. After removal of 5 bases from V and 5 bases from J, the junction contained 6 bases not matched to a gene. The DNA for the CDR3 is TGTGCCAGCAGTTTAACGGGACTAGCGGGGCACAATGAGCAGTTCTTC. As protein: CASSLTGLAGHNEQFF.

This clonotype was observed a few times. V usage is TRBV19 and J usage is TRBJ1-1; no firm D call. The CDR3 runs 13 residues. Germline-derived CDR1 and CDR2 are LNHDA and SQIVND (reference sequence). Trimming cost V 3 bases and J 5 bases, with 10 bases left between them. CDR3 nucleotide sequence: TGTGCCAGTAGTATTGAGGGTGAAACTGAAGCTTTCTTT. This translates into CASSIEGETEAFF. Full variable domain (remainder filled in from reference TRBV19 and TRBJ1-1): DGGITQSPKYLFRKEGQNVTLSCEQNLNHDAMYWYRQDPGQGLRLIYYSQIVNDFQKGDIAEGYSVSREKKESFPLTVTSAQKNPTAFYLCASSIEGETEAFFGQGTRLTVV.

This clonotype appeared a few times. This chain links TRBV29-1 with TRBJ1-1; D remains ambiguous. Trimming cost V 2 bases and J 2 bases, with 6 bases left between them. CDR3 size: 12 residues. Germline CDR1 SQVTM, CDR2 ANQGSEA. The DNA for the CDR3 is TGCAGCGTTGAAAAGCCCAACACTGAAGCTTTCTTT. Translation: CSVEKPNTEAFF.

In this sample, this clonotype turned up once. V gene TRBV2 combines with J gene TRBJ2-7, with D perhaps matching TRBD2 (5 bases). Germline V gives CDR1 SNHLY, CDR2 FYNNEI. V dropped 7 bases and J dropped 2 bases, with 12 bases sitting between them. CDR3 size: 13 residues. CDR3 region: CASKRHSAYEQYF. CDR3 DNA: TGTGCCAGCAAGCGGCACTCGGCCTACGAGCAGTACTTC.

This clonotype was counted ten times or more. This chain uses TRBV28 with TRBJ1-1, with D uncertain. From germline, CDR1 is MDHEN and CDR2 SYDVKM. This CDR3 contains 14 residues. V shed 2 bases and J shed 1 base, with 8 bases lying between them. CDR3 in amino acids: CASSLNGKNTEAFF. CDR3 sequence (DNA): TGTGCCAGCAGTTTAAACGGGAAGAACACTGAAGCTTTCTTT.

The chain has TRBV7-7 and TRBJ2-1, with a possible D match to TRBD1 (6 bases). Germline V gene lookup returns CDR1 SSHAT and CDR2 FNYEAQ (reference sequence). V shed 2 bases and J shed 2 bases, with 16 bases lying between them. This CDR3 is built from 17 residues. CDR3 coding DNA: TGTGCCAGCAGCTTAAGTATGGCAGGGGAACCCTACAATGAGCAGTTCTTC. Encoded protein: CASSLSMAGEPYNEQFF. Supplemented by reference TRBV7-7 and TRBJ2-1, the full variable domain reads GAGVSQSPRYKVTKRGQDVTLRCDPISSHATLYWYQQALGQGPEFLTYFNYEAQPDKSGLPSDRFSAERPEGSISTLTIQRTEQRDSAMYRCASSLSMAGEPYNEQFFGPGTRLTVL.

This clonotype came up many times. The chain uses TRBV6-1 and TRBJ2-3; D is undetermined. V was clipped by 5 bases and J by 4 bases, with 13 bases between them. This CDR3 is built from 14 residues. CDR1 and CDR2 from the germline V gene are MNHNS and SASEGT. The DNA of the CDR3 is TGTGCCAGCAGTCCTAGTCGCAACTCAGATACGCAGTATTTT. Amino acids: CASSPSRNSDTQYF.